The T cell receptor beta chain under discussion was sequenced for a study of T cells in localized non-small cell lung cancer. Whole-study findings and limits: Highest T cell clonality was seen in uninvolved adjacent lung, surpassing that measured in tumor.

To note about this clone: Antigen: not known.

Profiling relied on immunoSEQ multiplex PCR, and the TCRdb table lists in-frame clones only, not all of them. The data contain tens of thousands of clones, approximately 88% of them seen just once; the ten biggest clones take up roughly 2.6%. The CDR3 has 15 residues. Per germline, CDR1 LNHDA and CDR2 SQIVND (reference sequence). V was shortened by 6 bases and J by 2 bases, with 17 bases between the two germline ends. Sequenced material: peripheral blood, taken before any cancer treatment. V is TRBV19 and J is TRBJ2-7; D is possibly TRBD1 or TRBD2 (5 bases each). The sequence was obtained from a woman aged 40-69 years with stage I lung adenocarcinoma. CDR3 residues: CASRTKGTVTYEQYF. The CDR3 DNA is TGTGCCAGTAGAACCAAAGGGACGGTTACCTACGAGCAGTACTTC.